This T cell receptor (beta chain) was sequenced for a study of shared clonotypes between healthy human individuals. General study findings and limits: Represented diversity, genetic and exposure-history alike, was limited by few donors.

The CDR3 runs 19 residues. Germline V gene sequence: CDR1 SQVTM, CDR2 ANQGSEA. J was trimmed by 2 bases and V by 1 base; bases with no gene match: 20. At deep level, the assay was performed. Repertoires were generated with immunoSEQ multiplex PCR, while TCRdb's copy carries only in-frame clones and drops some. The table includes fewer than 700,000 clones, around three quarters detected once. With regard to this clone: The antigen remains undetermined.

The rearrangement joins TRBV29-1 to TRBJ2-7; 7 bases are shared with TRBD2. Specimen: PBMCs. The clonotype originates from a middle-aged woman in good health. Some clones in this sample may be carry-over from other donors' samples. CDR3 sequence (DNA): TGCAGCGTTGAAGGGAGCGGGTCGGGAGGACGATCTCCAACCTACGAGCAGTACTTC. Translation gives CSVEGSGSGGRSPTYEQYF.